This T cell receptor beta chain was identified during a study of cytomegalovirus exposure and HLA in healthy donors. Study findings and constraints: TRBV6-2, TRBV6-3 and some other V segments were unresolvable in 87-base-pair reads. In a later analysis, TCR beta V- and J-gene trimming was associated with a missense DCLRE1C variant.

Germline CDR1 SGHTA, CDR2 FQGTGA. The CDR3 extends over 17 amino acids. The junction had 9 bases not matched to a gene; V was cut back by 2 bases and J by 4 bases. This clone was detected only a few times. Its antigen remains unknown. In the PCR, 60 Vbeta and 13 Jbeta primers were used. Some clones are missing from TCRdb's copy, which holds only in-frame ones; the method was immunoSEQ multiplex PCR. The data contain over 150,000 clones, about 82% of them singletons. This chain uses TRBV7-3 with TRBJ2-2, with 8 bases matching TRBD2. This sequence was found in a woman aged 45-60 years in good health and CMV-seropositive. The sequenced material came from PBMCs. The CDR3 DNA sequence: TGTGCCAGCAGCTTATACCGGCGGGAGGTGGGCACCGGGGAGCTGTTTTTT. Translated, it gives CASSLYRREVGTGELFF.